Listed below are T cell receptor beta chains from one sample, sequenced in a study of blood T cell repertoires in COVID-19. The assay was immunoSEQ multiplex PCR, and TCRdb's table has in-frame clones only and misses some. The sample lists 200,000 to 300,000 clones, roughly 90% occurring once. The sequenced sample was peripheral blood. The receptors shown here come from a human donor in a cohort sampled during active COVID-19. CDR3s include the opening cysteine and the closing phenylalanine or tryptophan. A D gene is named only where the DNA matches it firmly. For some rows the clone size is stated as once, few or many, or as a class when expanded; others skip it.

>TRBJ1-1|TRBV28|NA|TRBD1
CASSFQGAVNTEAFF
TGTGCCAGCAGTTTTCAGGGGGCAGTGAACACTGAAGCTTTCTTT
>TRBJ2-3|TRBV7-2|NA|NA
CASSLAGARMNTQYF
TGTGCCAGCAGCTTAGCAGGGGCGCGAATGAATACGCAGTATTTT
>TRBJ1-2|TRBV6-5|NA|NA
CASTPRGDYGYTF
TGTGCCAGCACCCCGCGGGGGGACTATGGCTACACCTTC
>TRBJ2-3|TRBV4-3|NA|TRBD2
CASSQDLLRESTDTQYF
TGCGCCAGCAGCCAAGATCTTTTGCGGGAGAGCACAGATACGCAGTATTTT
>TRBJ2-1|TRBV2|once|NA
CASSEAQPEVGYPFF
TGTGCCAGCAGTGAAGCCCAGCCGGAGGTGGGATACCCGTTCTTC
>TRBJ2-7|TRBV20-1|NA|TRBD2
CSASLGLAGTYEQYF
TGCAGTGCTAGTCTAGGACTAGCGGGAACCTACGAGCAGTACTTC
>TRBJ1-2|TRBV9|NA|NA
CASSEPTGRYGYTF
TGTGCCAGCAGCGAGCCGACAGGTAGATATGGCTACACCTTC
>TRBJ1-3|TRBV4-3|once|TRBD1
CASSQGQGVGNTIYF
TGCGCCAGCAGCCAGGGACAGGGGGTGGGAAACACCATATATTTT
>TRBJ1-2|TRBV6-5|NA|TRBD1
CASRGQGAYGYTF
TGTGCCAGCAGGGGACAGGGGGCCTATGGCTACACCTTC
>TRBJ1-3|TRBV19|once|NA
CASSIRGQGAGNTIYF
TGTGCCAGTAGTATTAGGGGACAAGGGGCTGGAAACACCATATATTTT
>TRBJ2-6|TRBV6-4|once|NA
CAQGRRSSGANVLTF
TGTGCTCAGGGGCGGCGGAGCTCTGGGGCCAACGTCCTGACTTTC
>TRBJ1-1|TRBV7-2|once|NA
CASSSSIIYRAYEAFF
TGTGCCAGCAGCTCCTCGATAATATACAGGGCCTATGAAGCTTTCTTT
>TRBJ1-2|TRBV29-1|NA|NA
CSLFDGSDRYGYTF
TGCAGCTTGTTCGACGGGAGTGATAGGTATGGCTACACCTTC
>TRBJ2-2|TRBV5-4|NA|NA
CASSLGGPGELFF
TGTGCCAGCAGCTTGGGGGGCCCCGGGGAGCTGTTTTTT
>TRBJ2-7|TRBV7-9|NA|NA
CASSTLQGSGVRSSYEQYF
TGTGCCAGCAGCACACTTCAGGGCTCGGGTGTGCGTAGCTCCTACGAGCAGTACTTC
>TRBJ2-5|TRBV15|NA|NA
CATSRDLSQARGLWETQYF
TGTGCCACCAGCAGAGATCTATCTCAGGCGCGGGGCCTATGGGAGACCCAGTACTTC
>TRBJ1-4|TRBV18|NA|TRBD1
CASSLQTAGQVATNEKLFF
TGTGCCAGCTCACTTCAGACAGCGGGACAGGTAGCAACTAATGAAAAACTGTTTTTT
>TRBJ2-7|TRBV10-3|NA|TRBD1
CAIRGTGGYEQYF
TGTGCCATCAGAGGGACAGGGGGCTACGAGCAGTACTTC
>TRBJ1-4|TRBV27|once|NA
CASRHRDNNEKLFF
TGTGCCAGCAGACACCGGGATAATAATGAAAAACTGTTTTTT
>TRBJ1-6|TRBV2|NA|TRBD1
CARKIPGQGFPPLHF
TGTGCCAGGAAAATCCCGGGACAGGGGTTTCCACCCCTCCACTTT
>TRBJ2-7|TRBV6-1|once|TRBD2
CASSDAIGAGGLSYEQYF
TGTGCCAGCAGTGATGCGATAGGAGCGGGAGGACTATCCTACGAGCAGTACTTC
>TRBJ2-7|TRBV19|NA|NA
CASSGLVYEQYF
TGTGCCAGTAGTGGACTTGTCTACGAGCAGTACTTC
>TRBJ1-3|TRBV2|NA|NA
CASSYREGIGNTIYF
TGTGCCAGCAGTTACAGGGAGGGTATAGGAAACACCATATATTTT
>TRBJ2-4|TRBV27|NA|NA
CASSWRGERAKNIQYF
TGTGCCAGCAGTTGGAGGGGAGAGCGAGCCAAAAACATTCAGTACTTC
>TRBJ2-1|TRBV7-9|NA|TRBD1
CASSLEWDRGHNEQFF
TGTGCCAGCAGCTTAGAGTGGGACAGGGGCCACAATGAGCAGTTCTTC
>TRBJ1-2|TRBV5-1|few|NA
CASSLESVIHGYTF
TGCGCCAGCAGCTTGGAATCGGTGATCCATGGCTACACCTTC
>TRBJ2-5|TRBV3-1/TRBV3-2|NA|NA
CAHGLGPQETQYF
TGTGCCCATGGTCTGGGGCCCCAAGAGACCCAGTACTTC
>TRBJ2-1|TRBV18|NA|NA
CASSPPGRGADNEQFF
TGTGCCAGCTCACCACCGGGCAGGGGAGCAGACAATGAGCAGTTCTTC
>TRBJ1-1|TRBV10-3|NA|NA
CAISEWGREGTEAFF
TGTGCCATCAGTGAATGGGGCAGGGAAGGCACTGAAGCTTTCTTT
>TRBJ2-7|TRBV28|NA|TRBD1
CASKGASGGTGPYEQYF
TGTGCCAGCAAAGGCGCGTCCGGGGGGACAGGGCCCTACGAGCAGTACTTC
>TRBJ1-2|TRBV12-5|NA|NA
CASGGDIRPAGYTF
TGTGCTAGTGGTGGGGACATAAGGCCGGCGGGCTACACCTTC
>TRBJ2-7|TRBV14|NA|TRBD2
CASSQDTSGLTYEQYF
TGTGCCAGCAGCCAAGATACTAGCGGCCTAACCTACGAGCAGTACTTC
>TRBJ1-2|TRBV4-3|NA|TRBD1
CASSQNWGQDLYTF
TGCGCCAGCAGCCAGAATTGGGGACAGGACCTATACACCTTC
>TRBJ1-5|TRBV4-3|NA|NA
CASSQDEGEGRPQHF
TGCGCCAGCAGCCAAGATGAAGGGGAGGGCAGGCCCCAGCATTTT
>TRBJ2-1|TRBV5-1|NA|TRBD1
CASSPGDSHNEQFF
TGCGCCAGCAGCCCCGGGGACAGCCACAATGAGCAGTTCTTC
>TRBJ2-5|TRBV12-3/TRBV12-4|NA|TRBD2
CASTLGGIETQYF
TGTGCCAGCACCCTGGGGGGGATCGAGACCCAGTACTTC
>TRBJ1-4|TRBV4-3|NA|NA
CASSQDVSSEKLFF
TGCGCCAGCAGCCAAGATGTCAGTTCAGAAAAACTGTTTTTT
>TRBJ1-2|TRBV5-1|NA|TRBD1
CASSLLDRGGSGYTF
TGCGCCAGCAGCTTGCTTGACAGGGGAGGGAGTGGCTACACCTTC
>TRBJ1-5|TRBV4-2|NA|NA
CASSQVAGSNQPQHF
TGTGCCAGCAGCCAAGTTGCGGGTAGCAATCAGCCCCAGCATTTT
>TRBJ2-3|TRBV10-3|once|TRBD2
CAIRVAGGRDTQYF
TGTGCCATCAGGGTAGCGGGAGGTAGAGATACGCAGTATTTT
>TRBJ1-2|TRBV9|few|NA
CASSVDSNYGYTF
TGTGCCAGCAGCGTAGACTCTAACTATGGCTACACCTTC
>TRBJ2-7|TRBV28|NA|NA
CASSGGAPFYEQYF
TGTGCCAGCAGTGGTGGGGCCCCTTTTTACGAGCAGTACTTC
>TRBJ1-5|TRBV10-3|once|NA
CATRGHGSDQPQHF
TGTGCCACCCGAGGGCATGGGTCGGATCAGCCCCAGCATTTT
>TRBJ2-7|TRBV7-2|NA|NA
CASSLAGGVGEQYF
TGTGCCAGCAGCTTAGCCGGGGGAGTGGGCGAGCAGTACTTC
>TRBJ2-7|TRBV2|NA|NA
CASSQRLGIREGYEQYF
TGTGCCAGCTCCCAGAGACTAGGTATACGAGAGGGCTACGAGCAGTACTTC
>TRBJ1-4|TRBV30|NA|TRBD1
CAWRPDRGYGEKLFF
TGTGCCTGGAGACCGGACAGGGGCTATGGGGAAAAACTGTTTTTT
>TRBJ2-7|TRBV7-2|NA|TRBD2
CASSLSSPAGAYEQYF
TGTGCCAGCAGCTTAAGTAGCCCAGCGGGAGCCTACGAGCAGTACTTC
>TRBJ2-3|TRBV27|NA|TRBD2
CASSPRGGGDTQYF
TGTGCCAGCAGTCCTCGGGGGGGCGGAGATACGCAGTATTTT
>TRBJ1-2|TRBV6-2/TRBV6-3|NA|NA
CASSYGGAYGYTF
TGTGCCAGCAGTTACGGGGGGGCCTATGGCTACACCTTC
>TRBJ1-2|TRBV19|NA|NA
CASSMRGHGGPNYGYTF
TGTGCCAGTAGTATGAGGGGACACGGAGGACCTAACTATGGCTACACCTTC
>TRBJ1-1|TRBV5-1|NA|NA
CASKLGQAFTEAFF
TGCGCCAGCAAACTGGGACAAGCGTTCACTGAAGCTTTCTTT
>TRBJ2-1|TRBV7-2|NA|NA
CASSLVGRVYNEQFF
TGTGCCAGCAGCTTAGTTGGCAGGGTATACAATGAGCAGTTCTTC
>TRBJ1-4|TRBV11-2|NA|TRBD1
CASSPTGGATNEKLFF
TGTGCCAGCAGCCCTACAGGGGGAGCAACTAATGAAAAACTGTTTTTT
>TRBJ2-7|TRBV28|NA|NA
CASSSAYEQYF
TGTGCCAGCAGTTCCGCCTACGAGCAGTACTTC
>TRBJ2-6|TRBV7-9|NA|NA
CASSHRTGSGANVLTF
TGTGCCAGCAGTCACCGAACGGGCTCTGGGGCCAACGTCCTGACTTTC
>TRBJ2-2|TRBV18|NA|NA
CASSGRVATIGELFF
TGTGCCAGCTCCGGCAGGGTAGCCACCATCGGGGAGCTGTTTTTT
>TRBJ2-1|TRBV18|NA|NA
CASSPGGNEQFF
TGTGCCAGCTCACCGGGGGGAAATGAGCAGTTCTTC
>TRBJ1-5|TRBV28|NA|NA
CASSFGGASQPQHF
TGTGCCAGCAGTTTTGGGGGGGCAAGTCAGCCCCAGCATTTT
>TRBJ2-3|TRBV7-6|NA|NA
CASSLATHLTDTQYF
TGTGCCAGCAGCTTAGCGACACACCTCACAGATACGCAGTATTTT